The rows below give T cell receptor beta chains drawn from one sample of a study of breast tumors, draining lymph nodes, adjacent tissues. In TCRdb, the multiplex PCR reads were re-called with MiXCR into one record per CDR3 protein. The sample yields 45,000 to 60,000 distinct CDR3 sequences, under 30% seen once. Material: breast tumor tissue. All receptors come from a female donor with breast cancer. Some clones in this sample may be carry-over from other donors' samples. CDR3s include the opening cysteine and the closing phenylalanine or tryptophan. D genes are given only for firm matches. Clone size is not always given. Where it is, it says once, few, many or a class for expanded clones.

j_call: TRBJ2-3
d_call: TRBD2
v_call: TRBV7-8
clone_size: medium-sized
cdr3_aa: CASSLVRGGRTDTQYF
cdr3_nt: TGTGCCAGCAGCTTAGTTCGGGGGGGTCGCACAGATACGCAGTATTTT

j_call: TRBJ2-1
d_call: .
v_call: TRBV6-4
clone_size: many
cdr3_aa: CASSEFGGAHNEQFF
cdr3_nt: TGTGCCAGCAGTGAATTTGGAGGGGCCCACAATGAGCAGTTCTTC

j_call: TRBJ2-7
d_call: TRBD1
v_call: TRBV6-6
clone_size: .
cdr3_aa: CASSSPSGTGSEQYF
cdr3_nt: TGTGCCAGCAGCTCTCCCTCCGGGACAGGGTCCGAGCAGTACTTC

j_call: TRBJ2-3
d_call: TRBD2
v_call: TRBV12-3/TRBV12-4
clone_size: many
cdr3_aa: CASSEAGGRADTQYF
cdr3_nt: TGTGCCAGCAGTGAAGCGGGGGGGCGGGCAGATACGCAGTATTTT

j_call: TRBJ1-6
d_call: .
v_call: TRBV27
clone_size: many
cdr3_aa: CASSFLDYNSPLHF
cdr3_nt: TGTGCCAGCAGTTTTTTGGATTATAATTCACCCCTCCACTTT

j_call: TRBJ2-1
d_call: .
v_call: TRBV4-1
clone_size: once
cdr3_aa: CASSQDGGPTYNEQFF
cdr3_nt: TGCGCCAGCAGCCAAGACGGCGGACCTACCTACAATGAGCAGTTCTTC

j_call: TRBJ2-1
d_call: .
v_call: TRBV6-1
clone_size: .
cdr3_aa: CASSEMAQNNEQFF
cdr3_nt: TGTGCCAGCAGTGAAATGGCCCAGAACAATGAGCAGTTCTTC

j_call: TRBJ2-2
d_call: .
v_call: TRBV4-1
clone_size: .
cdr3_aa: CASSQDSRTGELFF
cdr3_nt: TGCGCCAGCAGCCAAGACAGTCGCACCGGGGAGCTGTTTTTT

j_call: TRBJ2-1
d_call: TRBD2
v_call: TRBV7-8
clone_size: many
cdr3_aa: CASTRLAGGNYNEQFF
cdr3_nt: TGTGCCAGCACCCGACTAGCGGGGGGGAACTACAATGAGCAGTTCTTC

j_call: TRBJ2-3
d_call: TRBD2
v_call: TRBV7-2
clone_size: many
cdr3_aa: CASSRWTSGASTDTQYF
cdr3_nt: TGTGCCAGCAGCCGTTGGACTAGCGGGGCTAGCACAGATACGCAGTATTTT

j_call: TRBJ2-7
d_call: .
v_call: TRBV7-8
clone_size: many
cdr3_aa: CASSLYQSSSYEQYF
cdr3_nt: TGTGCCAGCAGCTTATACCAGTCAAGCTCCTACGAGCAGTACTTC

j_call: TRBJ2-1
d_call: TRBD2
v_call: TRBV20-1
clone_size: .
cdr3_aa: CSALPGLAGGPGEQFF
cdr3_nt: TGCAGTGCACTCCCGGGACTAGCGGGAGGGCCGGGTGAGCAGTTCTTC

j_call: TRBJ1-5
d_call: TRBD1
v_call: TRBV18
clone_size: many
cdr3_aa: CASSTGGSNQPQHF
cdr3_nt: TGTGCCAGCTCGACAGGGGGCAGCAATCAGCCCCAGCATTTT

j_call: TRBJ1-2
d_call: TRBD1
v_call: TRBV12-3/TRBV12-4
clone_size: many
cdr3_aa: CASGRQGGGYGYTF
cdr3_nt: TGTGCCAGCGGTCGACAGGGAGGAGGCTATGGCTACACCTTC

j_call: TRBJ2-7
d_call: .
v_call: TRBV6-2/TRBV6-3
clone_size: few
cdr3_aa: CASSWLSTTRAMGQYF
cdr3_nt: TGTGCCAGCAGTTGGTTGAGTACTACTAGGGCGATGGGGCAGTACTTC

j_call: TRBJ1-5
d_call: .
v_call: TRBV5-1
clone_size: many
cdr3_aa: CASSLVPGSNQPQHF
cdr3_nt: TGCGCCAGCAGCTTGGTACCCGGCAGTAATCAGCCCCAGCATTTT

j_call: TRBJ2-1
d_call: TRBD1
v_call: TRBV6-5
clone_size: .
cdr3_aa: CASSLGPGGHNEQFF
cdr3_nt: TGTGCCAGCAGCCTCGGCCCAGGGGGACACAATGAGCAGTTCTTC

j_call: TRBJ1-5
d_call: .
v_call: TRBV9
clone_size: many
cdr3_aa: CASSVGTDQPQHF
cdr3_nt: TGTGCCAGCAGCGTAGGGACAGATCAGCCCCAGCATTTT

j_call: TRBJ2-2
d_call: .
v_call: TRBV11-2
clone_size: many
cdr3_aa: CASSPTDTGELFF
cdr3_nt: TGTGCCAGCAGCCCCACCGACACCGGGGAGCTGTTTTTT

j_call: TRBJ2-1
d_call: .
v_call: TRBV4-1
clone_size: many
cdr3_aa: CASSQGFGGDEQFF
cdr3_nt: TGCGCCAGCAGCCAAGGTTTTGGGGGCGATGAGCAGTTCTTC

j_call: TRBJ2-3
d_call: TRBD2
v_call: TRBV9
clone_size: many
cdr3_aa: CASSVGGSVADTQYF
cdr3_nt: TGTGCCAGCAGCGTCGGCGGGAGTGTGGCAGATACGCAGTATTTT

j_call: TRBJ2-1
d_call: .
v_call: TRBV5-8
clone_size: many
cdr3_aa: CASSLANAIATNNEQFF
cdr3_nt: TGTGCCAGCAGCTTGGCTAACGCGATAGCGACAAACAATGAGCAGTTCTTC

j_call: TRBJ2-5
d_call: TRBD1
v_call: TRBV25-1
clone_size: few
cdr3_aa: CASSETGGPARTQYF
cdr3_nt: TGTGCCAGCAGTGAAACAGGGGGCCCGGCAAGGACCCAGTACTTC

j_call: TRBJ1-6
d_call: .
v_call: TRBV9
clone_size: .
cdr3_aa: CASSVEGGNSYNSPLHF
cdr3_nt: TGTGCCAGCAGCGTAGAGGGCGGCAACTCCTATAATTCACCCCTCCACTTT

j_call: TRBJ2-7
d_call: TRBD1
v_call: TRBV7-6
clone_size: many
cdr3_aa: CASSLGGTGGTYEQYF
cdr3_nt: TGTGCCAGCAGCTTAGGGGGGACAGGGGGGACCTACGAGCAGTACTTC

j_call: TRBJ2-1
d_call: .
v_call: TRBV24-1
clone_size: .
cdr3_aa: CATSESGTFSYNEQFF
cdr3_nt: TGTGCCACCAGTGAGTCCGGGACGTTCTCCTACAATGAGCAGTTCTTC

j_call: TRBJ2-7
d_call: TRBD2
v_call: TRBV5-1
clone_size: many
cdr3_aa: CASSHPGQGWTSGRSSPYEQYF
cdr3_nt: TGCGCCAGCAGCCACCCAGGACAGGGGTGGACTAGCGGGAGGTCCTCCCCCTACGAGCAGTACTTC

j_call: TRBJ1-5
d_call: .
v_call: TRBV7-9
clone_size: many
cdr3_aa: CASSYGTGFGQPQHF
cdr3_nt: TGTGCCAGCAGCTACGGTACAGGGTTCGGTCAGCCCCAGCATTTT

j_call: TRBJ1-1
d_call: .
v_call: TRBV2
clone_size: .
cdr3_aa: CASPRRGEAFF
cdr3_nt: TGTGCCAGCCCAAGGAGGGGTGAAGCTTTCTTT

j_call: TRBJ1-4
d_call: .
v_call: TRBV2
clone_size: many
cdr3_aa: CASSGGTLNEKLFF
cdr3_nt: TGTGCCAGCAGTGGGGGGACCCTTAATGAAAAACTGTTTTTT

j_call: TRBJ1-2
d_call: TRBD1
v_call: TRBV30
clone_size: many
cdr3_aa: CAWSPGQGRGYTF
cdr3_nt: TGTGCCTGGAGTCCCGGACAGGGCCGTGGCTACACCTTC

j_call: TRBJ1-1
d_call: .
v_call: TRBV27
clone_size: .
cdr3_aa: CASSLYRGNTEAFF
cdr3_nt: TGTGCCAGCAGTTTATATCGGGGGAACACTGAAGCTTTCTTT

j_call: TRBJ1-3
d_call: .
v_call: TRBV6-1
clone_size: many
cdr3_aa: CASSELDGHSGNTIYF
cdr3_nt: TGTGCCAGCAGTGAATTAGACGGCCACTCTGGAAACACCATATATTTT

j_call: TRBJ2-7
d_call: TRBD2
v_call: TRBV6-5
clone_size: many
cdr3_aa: CASSRSGLSGSSYEQYF
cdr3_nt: TGTGCCAGCAGCCGATCGGGACTTAGCGGGTCCTCCTACGAGCAGTACTTC

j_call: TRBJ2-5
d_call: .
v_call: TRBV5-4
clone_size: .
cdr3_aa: CASRNGGQGTQYF
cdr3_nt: TGTGCCAGCAGGAATGGGGGCCAAGGGACCCAGTACTTC

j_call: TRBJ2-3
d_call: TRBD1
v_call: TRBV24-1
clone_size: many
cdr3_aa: CATSDFGTGEGDTQYF
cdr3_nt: TGTGCCACCAGTGATTTTGGGACAGGGGAGGGAGATACGCAGTATTTT

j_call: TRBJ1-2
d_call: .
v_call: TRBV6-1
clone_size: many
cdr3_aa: CASSPQMDTGYGYTF
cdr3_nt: TGTGCCAGCAGTCCCCAGATGGACACCGGCTATGGCTACACCTTC

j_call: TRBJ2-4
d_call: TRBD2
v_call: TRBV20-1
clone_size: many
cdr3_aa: CSAPGGAKNIQYF
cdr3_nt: TGCAGTGCGCCCGGGGGGGCCAAAAACATTCAGTACTTC

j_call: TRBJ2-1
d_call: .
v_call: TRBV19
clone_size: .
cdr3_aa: CASTGGSYNEQFF
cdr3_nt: TGTGCCAGTACCGGAGGGTCCTACAATGAGCAGTTCTTC

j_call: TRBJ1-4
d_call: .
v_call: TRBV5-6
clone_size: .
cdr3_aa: CASSSGQNEKLFF
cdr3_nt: TGTGCCAGCAGCTCGGGACAAAATGAAAAACTGTTTTTT

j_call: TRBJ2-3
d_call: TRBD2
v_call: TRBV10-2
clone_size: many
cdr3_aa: CASSLAGGLDTQYF
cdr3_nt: TGCGCCAGCAGTTTAGCGGGAGGGCTGGATACGCAGTATTTT

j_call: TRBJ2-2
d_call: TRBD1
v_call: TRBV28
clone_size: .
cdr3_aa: CASSSRDRGLVGELFF
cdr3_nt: TGTGCCAGCAGTTCCCGGGACAGGGGGCTGGTCGGGGAGCTGTTTTTT

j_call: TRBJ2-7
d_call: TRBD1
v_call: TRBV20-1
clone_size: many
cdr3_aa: CSARSTGRGVEQYF
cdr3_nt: TGCAGTGCTAGGTCGACAGGGCGCGGTGTCGAGCAGTACTTC

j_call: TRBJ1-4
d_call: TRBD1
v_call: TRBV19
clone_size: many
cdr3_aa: CASSIGTGWANEKLFF
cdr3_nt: TGTGCCAGTAGTATAGGGACAGGGTGGGCTAATGAAAAACTGTTTTTT

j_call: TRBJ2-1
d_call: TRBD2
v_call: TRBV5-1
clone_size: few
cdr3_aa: CASSLAAGGRYNEQFF
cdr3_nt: TGCGCCAGCAGCTTGGCGGCGGGAGGAAGGTACAATGAGCAGTTCTTC

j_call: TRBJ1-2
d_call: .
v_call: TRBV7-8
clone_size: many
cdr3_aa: CASSLGTAYGYTF
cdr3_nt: TGTGCCAGCAGCTTAGGGACAGCGTATGGCTACACCTTC

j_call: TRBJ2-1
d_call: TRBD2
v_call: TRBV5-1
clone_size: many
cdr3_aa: CASSLGTSGAWYNEQFF
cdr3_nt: TGCGCCAGCAGCCTGGGGACTAGCGGGGCCTGGTACAATGAGCAGTTCTTC

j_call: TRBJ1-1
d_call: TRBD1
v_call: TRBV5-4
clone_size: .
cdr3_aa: CASSLGTGEEAFF
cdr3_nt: TGTGCCAGCAGCTTAGGGACAGGGGAAGAAGCTTTCTTT

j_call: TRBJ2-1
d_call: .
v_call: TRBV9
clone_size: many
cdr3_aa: CASSVGWGGRSNEQFF
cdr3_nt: TGTGCCAGCAGCGTAGGATGGGGCGGGCGCTCCAATGAGCAGTTCTTC

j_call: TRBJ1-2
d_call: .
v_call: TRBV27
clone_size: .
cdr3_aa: CASRWRGEGGYTF
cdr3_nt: TGTGCCAGCAGATGGCGGGGGGAGGGAGGCTACACCTTC

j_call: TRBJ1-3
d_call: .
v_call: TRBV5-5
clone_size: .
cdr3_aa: CASSLAGRRSGSTIYF
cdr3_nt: TGTGCCAGCAGCTTGGCCGGGAGACGCTCTGGAAGCACCATATATTTT

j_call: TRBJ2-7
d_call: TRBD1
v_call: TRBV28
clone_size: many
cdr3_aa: CASTAPGQGYEQYF
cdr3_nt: TGTGCCAGCACCGCACCGGGACAGGGCTACGAGCAGTACTTC

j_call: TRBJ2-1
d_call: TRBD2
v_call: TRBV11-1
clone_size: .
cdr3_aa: CASSLPTLAAAYNEQFF
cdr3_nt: TGTGCCAGCAGCTTACCCACCCTAGCGGCCGCTTACAATGAGCAGTTCTTC

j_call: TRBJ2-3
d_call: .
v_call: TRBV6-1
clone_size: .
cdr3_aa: CASSGSSTDTQYF
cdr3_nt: TGTGCCAGCAGTGGATCCAGCACAGATACGCAGTATTTT